The T cell receptor beta chain described here comes from a study of Ad26.COV2.S vaccination and SARS-CoV-2 variants. Indicated treatment: roughly 18 received Ad26.COV2.S at low or high dose, single or two shots; 5 received placebo; per-sample allocation not given. Collection of the samples took place on day 63 after the first injection of vaccine or placebo. Spike of the Wuhan-strain SARS-CoV-2 was expressed by an Ad26 vector, which formed the vaccine. CDR1 SQVTM and CDR2 ANQGSEA come from the germline V gene. J gave up 8 bases and V 3 bases, and 3 bases lay outside the gene matches. The CDR3 has 11 amino acids. Sequenced by immunoSEQ multiplex PCR; TCRdb stores in-frame clones only, minus some. The sample records hundreds of thousands of clones, roughly 90% being singletons.

V gene TRBV29-1 combines with J gene TRBJ1-1; 7 nucleotides line up with TRBD1. The sequence was obtained from a person between 18 and 59 years old who received the Ad26.COV2.S COVID-19 vaccine or a placebo. The source material was peripheral blood, sampled in a trial of Ad26.COV2.S vaccine versus placebo. CDR3 sequence: CSVEPGQEAFF. CDR3 in DNA: TGCAGCGTTGAGCCGGGACAGGAAGCTTTCTTT.